This TCR beta chain was sequenced during a study of T cell changes during pregnancy in multiple sclerosis. The method was immunoSEQ multiplex PCR; TCRdb's version includes in-frame clones alone and lacks a portion of them. The sample records tens of thousands of clones, approximately 92% being singletons. Germline CDR1 and CDR2: DFQATT and SNEGSKA (reference sequence). Trimming removed 2 bases from V and 3 bases from J, with 5 bases in between. The CDR3 sequence is 11 residues long. The rearrangement uses TRBV20-1 and TRBJ2-7; D not resolved. The sample was peripheral blood, taken after pregnancy. The source is a female donor with multiple sclerosis, enrolled in a pregnancy study. The CDR3 DNA sequence: TGCAGTGCTAGATCCAGCTACGAGCAGTACTTC. Translation: CSARSSYEQYF.